This T cell receptor beta chain was recorded in a study of blood T cell repertoires in COVID-19. On the study more broadly: Researchers got acute and convalescent COVID-19 samples from the United States, Italy and Spain. PBMCs, B-cell-depleted T cells, or T cells were the source of the cDNA or gDNA that made up the material.

During the 2 weeks before they entered the study, exposed participants had met someone with a PCR-confirmed or clinician-diagnosed COVID-19 case. As processed by the authors: Nucleated cell number was recorded as an estimate derived from reference gene primer amplification. Sequencing was performed with immunoSEQ multiplex PCR; in TCRdb, only in-frame clones are kept and a portion is missing. From that table come the V and J calls and clone size; the DNA was used to work out D and trimming. The repertoire holds under 250,000 clones, with around four fifths as singletons. The CDR3 is 16 amino acids. With 5 bases removed from V and 7 bases from J, the gap between germline ends came to 23 bases. Germline assignment: CDR1 SGHTA and CDR2 FQGNSA.

The rearrangement joins TRBV7-2 to TRBJ2-5, with D possibly matching TRBD2 (6 bases). Sequencing was done on a sample of PBMCs or T cells enriched from blood (not recorded which). The source of this sequence is a woman aged 45-59 years who had been exposed to COVID-19. CDR3 sequence reads: CASSPSLAGPGGTQYF. CDR3 sequence (DNA): TGTGCCAGCAGCCCCAGTCTGGCGGGGCCCGGGGGGACCCAGTACTTC. Variable domain in full (rest from reference TRBV7-2 and TRBJ2-5): GAGVSQSPSNKVTEKGKDVELRCDPISGHTALYWYRQSLGQGLEFLIYFQGNSAPDKSGLPSDRFSAERTGGSVSTLTIQRTQQEDSAVYLCASSPSLAGPGGTQYFGPGTRLLVL.